This T cell receptor (beta chain) was sequenced during a study of blood T cell repertoires in COVID-19. Study-level background: PBMCs, B-cell-depleted T cells, or T cells were the source of the cDNA or gDNA that made up the material.

Only in-frame clones appear in the TCRdb table, and some are missing; sequencing was by immunoSEQ multiplex PCR. The top ten clones hold around 5% of a sample with approximately 150,000 clones, approximately 91% of them seen once. This clone was seen a handful of times. The CDR3 totals 15 residues. Germline lookup yields CDR1 MNHEY and CDR2 SVGAGI. Trimming stripped 7 bases from V and 5 bases from J, with 17 bases between. The clonotype originates from a man between 18 and 29 years old with COVID-19, enrolled during active disease. The sequenced sample was peripheral blood. This chain connects TRBV6-5 to TRBJ2-2, with D perhaps matching TRBD2 (7 bases). The CDR3 here is CASTDRGAGTGELFF. CDR3 coding DNA: TGTGCCAGCACCGATCGGGGGGCGGGAACCGGGGAGCTGTTTTTT.